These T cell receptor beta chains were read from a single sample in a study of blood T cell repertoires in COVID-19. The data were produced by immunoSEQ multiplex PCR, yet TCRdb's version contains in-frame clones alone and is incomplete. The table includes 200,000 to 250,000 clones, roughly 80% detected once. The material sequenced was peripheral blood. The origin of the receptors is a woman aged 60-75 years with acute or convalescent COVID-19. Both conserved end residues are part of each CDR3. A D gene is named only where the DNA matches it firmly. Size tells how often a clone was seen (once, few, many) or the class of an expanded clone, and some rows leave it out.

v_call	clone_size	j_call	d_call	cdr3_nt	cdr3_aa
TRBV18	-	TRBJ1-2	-	TGTGCCAGCTCACCGGACAGCTATGGCTACACCTTC	CASSPDSYGYTF
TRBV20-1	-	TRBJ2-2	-	TGCAGTGCTCCCCTTCCCGGGGAGCTGTTTTTT	CSAPLPGELFF
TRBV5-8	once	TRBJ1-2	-	TGTGCCAGCAGCAAGATGACAGGATCAGCATCTATCTATGGCTACACCTTC	CASSKMTGSASIYGYTF
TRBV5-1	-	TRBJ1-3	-	TGCGCCAGCAGCCCGGACATGCTTGGAAACACCATATATTTT	CASSPDMLGNTIYF
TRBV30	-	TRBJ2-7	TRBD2	TGTGCCTGCCGACTAGCGGGGACCTACGAGCAGTACTTC	CACRLAGTYEQYF
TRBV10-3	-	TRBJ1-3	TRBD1	TGTGCCATCAGCACAGGGGGATCCACCATATATTTT	CAISTGGSTIYF
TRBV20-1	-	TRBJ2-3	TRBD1	TGCAGTGCTAGTTGGGACAGAAATGGCGGGGATACGCAGTATTTT	CSASWDRNGGDTQYF
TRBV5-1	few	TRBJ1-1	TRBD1	TGCGCCAGCAGCAGAACAGGGGAGGCTGAAGCTTTCTTT	CASSRTGEAEAFF
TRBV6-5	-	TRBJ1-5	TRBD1	TGTGCCAGCAGTCCGGACAGGGTTAGCAATCAGCCCCAGCATTTT	CASSPDRVSNQPQHF
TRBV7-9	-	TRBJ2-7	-	TGTGCCAGCAGCGACGACTCCTCACAACAGTACTTC	CASSDDSSQQYF
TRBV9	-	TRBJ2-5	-	TGTGCCAGCAGCGTAGCTGGGCAGTCTGGGGCGACCCAGTACTTC	CASSVAGQSGATQYF
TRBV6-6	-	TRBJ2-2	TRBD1	TGTGCTTCCAGGGGACAGGGGGCTGCCGGGGAGCTGTTTTTT	CASRGQGAAGELFF
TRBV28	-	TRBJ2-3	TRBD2	TGTGCCAGCAGTTTAGCTCGGAGCGGGGGACACACAGATACGCAGTATTTT	CASSLARSGGHTDTQYF
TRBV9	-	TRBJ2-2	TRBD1	TGTGCCAGCAGCGCGACAGGGACGAACACCGGGGAGCTGTTTTTT	CASSATGTNTGELFF
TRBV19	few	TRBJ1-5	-	TGTGCCAGTAGTATAGATGGGGGGAGCAATCAGCCCCAGCATTTT	CASSIDGGSNQPQHF
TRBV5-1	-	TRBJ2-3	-	TGCGCCAGCAGATTGGCGAGCTACACAGATACGCAGTATTTT	CASRLASYTDTQYF
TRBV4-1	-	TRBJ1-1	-	TGCGCCAGCAGCCAAGACCCCAGAACTGAAGCTTTCTTT	CASSQDPRTEAFF
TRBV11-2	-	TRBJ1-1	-	TGTGCCAGCAGCCCTAGTTGGTTCACTGAAGCTTTCTTT	CASSPSWFTEAFF
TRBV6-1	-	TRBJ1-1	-	TGTGCCAGCAGTGAGTGGGGGCAGAACACTGAAGCTTTCTTT	CASSEWGQNTEAFF
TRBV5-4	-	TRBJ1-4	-	TGTGCCAGCAGCCTGTCGGGAGCAACTAATGAAAAACTGTTTTTT	CASSLSGATNEKLFF
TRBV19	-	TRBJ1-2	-	TGTGCCAGTAGTACGCCCGGGGTAACCGGTGGCTACACCTTC	CASSTPGVTGGYTF
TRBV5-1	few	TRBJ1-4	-	TGCGCCAGCAGCTTGGTATGGGGGCCGAATGAAAAACTGTTTTTT	CASSLVWGPNEKLFF
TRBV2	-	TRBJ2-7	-	TGTGCCAGCAGTGAACAGTCCTACGAGCAGTACTTC	CASSEQSYEQYF
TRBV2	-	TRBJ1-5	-	TGTGCCAGCAGTGTCCCTAATCAGCCCCAGCATTTT	CASSVPNQPQHF
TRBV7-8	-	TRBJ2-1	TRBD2	TGTGCCAGCAGCTCACCGACTAGCGGGGGGCCGTACTCCTACAATGAGCAGTTCTTC	CASSSPTSGGPYSYNEQFF
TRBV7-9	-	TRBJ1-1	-	TGTGCCAGCAGTGGGGACACCGTTACAGCTTTCTTT	CASSGDTVTAFF
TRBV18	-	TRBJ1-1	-	TGTGCCAGCTCACCATTTTCCGGGAACACTGAAGCTTTCTTT	CASSPFSGNTEAFF
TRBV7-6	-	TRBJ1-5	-	TGTGCCAGCAGCTTAGGTCGTGGGGCGGCGAGCAATCAGCCCCAGCATTTT	CASSLGRGAASNQPQHF
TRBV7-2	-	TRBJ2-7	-	TGTGCCAGCAGCTTATCTCCGGATATTCGGGGCTACGAGCAGTACTTC	CASSLSPDIRGYEQYF
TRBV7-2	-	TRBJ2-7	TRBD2	TGTGCCAGCAGCTCCTACCTGACTAGCGGGGATAAATTCTCCTACGAGCAGTACTTC	CASSSYLTSGDKFSYEQYF
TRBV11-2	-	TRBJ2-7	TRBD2	TGTGCCAGCAGCTTAGATAGCGGGGGAACCTCCTACGAGCAGTACTTC	CASSLDSGGTSYEQYF
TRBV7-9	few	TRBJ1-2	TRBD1	TGTGCCAGCAGCTTACAGGGGGCGGACGGCTACACCTTC	CASSLQGADGYTF
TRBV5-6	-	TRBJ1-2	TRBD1	TGTGCCAGCAGCCCGGGACAGCCCGGTAGGCATGGCTACACCTTC	CASSPGQPGRHGYTF
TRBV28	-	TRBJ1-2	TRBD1	TGTGCCAGCAGTGCCGGAGGGACAGGGTTTGGCTACACCTTC	CASSAGGTGFGYTF
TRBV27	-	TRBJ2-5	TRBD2	TGTGCCAGCAGCTTAAGAGCGGGGGGACAAGAGACCCAGTACTTC	CASSLRAGGQETQYF
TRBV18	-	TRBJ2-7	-	TGTGCCAGCTCACCAGCCGGAGGCTTCTCCTACGAGCAGTACTTC	CASSPAGGFSYEQYF
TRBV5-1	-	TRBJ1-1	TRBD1	TGCGCCAGCAGCGAGGGACAGTCTGAAGCTTTCTTT	CASSEGQSEAFF
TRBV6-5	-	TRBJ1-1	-	TGTGCCAGCAGTTACTCTGGGCTCCGAAGAGTTGAAGCTTTCTTT	CASSYSGLRRVEAFF
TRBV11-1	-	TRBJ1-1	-	TGTGCCAGCAGCTTAGCGCCTCAGGACTTGGGTGAGGCTTTCTTT	CASSLAPQDLGEAFF
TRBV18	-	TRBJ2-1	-	TGTGCCAGCTCACCGCGACACGCCATCGATGAGCAGTTCTTC	CASSPRHAIDEQFF
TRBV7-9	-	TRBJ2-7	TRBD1	TGTGCCAGCAGCTTAGGTCGTGCATTCCCGGACAGGGGGGACTACGAGCAGTACTTC	CASSLGRAFPDRGDYEQYF
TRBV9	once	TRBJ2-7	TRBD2	TGTGCCAGCAGCGCCGGACTAGGTGACGAGCAGTACTTC	CASSAGLGDEQYF
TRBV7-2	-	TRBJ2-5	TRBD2	TGTGCCAGCAGCAGAGCGGGGGGGCAAGAGACCCAGTACTTC	CASSRAGGQETQYF
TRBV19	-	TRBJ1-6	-	TGTGCCAGTAGCCAATATGCCGTTTTTGGGGCTTCACCCCTCCACTTT	CASSQYAVFGASPLHF
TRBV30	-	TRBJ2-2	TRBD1	TGTGCCTGCCGCCCGGGACAGGGGGCGGGCGGGGAGCTGTTTTTT	CACRPGQGAGGELFF
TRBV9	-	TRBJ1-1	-	TGTGCCAGCAGCCCCGGACAGAACACTGAAGCTTTCTTT	CASSPGQNTEAFF
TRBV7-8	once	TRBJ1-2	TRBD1	TGTGCCAGCAGCTCAGACCACCCCGGACAGGGCTATGGCTACACCTTC	CASSSDHPGQGYGYTF
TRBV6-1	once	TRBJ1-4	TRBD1	TGTGCCAGCAGTGAAGCGGGTAGGGGGCATGAAAAACTGTTTTTT	CASSEAGRGHEKLFF
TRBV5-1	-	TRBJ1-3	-	TGCGCCAGCAGCTTGGACCATTCCGACTTGAACACCATATATTTT	CASSLDHSDLNTIYF
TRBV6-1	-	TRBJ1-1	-	TGTGCCAGCAGTGACGCCCCGAGCGGACGAGCTTTCTTT	CASSDAPSGRAFF